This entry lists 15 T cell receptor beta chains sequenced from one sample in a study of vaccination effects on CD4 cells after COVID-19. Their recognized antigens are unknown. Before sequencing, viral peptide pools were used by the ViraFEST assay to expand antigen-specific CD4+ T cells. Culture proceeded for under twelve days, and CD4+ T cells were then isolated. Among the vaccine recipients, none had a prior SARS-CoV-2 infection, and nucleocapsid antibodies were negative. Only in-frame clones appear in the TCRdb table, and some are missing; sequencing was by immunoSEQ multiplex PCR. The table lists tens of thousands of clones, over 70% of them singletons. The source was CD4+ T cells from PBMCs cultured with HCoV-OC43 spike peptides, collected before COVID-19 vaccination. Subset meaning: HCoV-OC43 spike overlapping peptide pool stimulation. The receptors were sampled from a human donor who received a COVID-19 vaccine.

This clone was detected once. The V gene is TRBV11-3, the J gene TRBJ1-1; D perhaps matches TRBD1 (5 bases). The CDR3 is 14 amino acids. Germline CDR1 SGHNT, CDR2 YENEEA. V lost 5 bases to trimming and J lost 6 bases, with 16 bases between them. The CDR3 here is CASSPSGGGAEAFF. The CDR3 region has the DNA TGTGCCAGCAGCCCGTCGGGCGGGGGGGCTGAAGCTTTCTTT.

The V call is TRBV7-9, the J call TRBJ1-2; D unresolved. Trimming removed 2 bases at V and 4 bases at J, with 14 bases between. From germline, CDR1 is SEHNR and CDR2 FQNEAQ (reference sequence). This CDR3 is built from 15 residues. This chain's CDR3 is CASSLSPGGVYGYTF. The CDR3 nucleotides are TGTGCCAGCAGCTTATCCCCGGGCGGGGTCTATGGCTACACCTTC. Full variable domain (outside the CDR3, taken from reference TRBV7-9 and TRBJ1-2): DTGVSQNPRHKITKRGQNVTFRCDPISEHNRLYWYRQTLGQGPEFLTYFQNEAQLEKSRLLSDRFSAERPKGSFSTLEIQRTEQGDSAMYLCASSLSPGGVYGYTFGSGTRLTVV.

The CDR3 protein is CATSLRRGETQYF. As DNA, the CDR3 is TGTGCCACCAGCCTCCGCAGGGGAGAGACCCAGTACTTC. V usage is TRBV15 and J usage is TRBJ2-5, with D perhaps matching TRBD1 (6 bases). Trimming stripped 5 bases from V and 4 bases from J, with 11 bases between. Germline-derived CDR1 and CDR2 are LNHNV and YYDKDF (reference sequence). The CDR3 runs 13 residues.

The DNA for the CDR3 is TGCGCCAGCAGCCCCCCCCCTGGGGCTAACGATATGGAGCTGTTTTTT. Encoded protein: CASSPPPGANDMELFF. The rearrangement uses TRBV5-1 and TRBJ2-2, with D possibly being TRBD1 (5 bases). The germline gives CDR1 SGHRS, CDR2 YFSETQ. V lost 4 bases and J lost 10, with 23 bases in between. The CDR3 loop spans 16 amino acids.

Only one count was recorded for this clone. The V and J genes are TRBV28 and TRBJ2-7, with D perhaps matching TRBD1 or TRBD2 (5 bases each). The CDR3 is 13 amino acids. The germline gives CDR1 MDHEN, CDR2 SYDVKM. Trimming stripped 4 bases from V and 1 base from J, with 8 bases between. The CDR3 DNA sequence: TGTGCCAGCAGTTCGAGGGGTTCCTACGAGCAGTACGTC. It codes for CASSSRGSYEQYV.

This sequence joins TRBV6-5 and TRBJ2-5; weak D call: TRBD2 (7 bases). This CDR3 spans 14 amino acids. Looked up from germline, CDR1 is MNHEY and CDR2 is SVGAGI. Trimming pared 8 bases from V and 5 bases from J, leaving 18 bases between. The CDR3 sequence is CASSRAGARETQYF. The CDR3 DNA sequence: TGTGCCAGCTCTCGTGCGGGGGCGCGGGAGACCCAGTACTTC.

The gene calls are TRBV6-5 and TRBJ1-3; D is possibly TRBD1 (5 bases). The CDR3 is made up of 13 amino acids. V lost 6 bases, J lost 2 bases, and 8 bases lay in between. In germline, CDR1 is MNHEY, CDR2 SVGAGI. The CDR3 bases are TGTGCCAGCAGATTGACAGCTGGAAACACCATATATTTT. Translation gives CASRLTAGNTIYF.

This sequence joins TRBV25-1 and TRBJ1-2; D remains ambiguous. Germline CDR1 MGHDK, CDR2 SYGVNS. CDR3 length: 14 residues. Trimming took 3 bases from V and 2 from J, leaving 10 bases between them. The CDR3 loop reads CASSEGSLNYGYTF. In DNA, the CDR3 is TGTGCCAGCAGTGAGGGCAGTCTAAACTATGGCTACACCTTC.

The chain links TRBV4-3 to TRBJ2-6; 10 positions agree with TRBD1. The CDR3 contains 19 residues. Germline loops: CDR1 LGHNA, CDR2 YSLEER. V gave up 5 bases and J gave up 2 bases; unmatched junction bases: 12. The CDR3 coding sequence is TGCGCCAGCAGCGCAAGCGCGACAGGGGGCAGCGCTGGGGCCAACGTCCTGACTTTC. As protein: CASSASATGGSAGANVLTF.

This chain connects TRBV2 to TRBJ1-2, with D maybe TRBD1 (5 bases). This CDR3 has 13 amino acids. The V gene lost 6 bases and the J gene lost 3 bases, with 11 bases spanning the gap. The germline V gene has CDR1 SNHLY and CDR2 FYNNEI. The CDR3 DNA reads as TGTGCCAGCAGCCCGGACATGTACTATGGCTACACCTTC. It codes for CASSPDMYYGYTF.

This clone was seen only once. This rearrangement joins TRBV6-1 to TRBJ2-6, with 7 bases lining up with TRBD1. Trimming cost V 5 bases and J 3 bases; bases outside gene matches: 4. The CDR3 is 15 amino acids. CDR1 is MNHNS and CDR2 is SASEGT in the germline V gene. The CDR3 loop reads CASSRTGGGANVLTF. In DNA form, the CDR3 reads TGTGCCAGCAGTCGGACAGGCGGTGGGGCCAACGTCCTGACTTTC.

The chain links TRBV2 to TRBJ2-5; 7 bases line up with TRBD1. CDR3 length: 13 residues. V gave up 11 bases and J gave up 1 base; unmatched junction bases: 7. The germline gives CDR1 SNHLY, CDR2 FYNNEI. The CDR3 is CACNRQGQETQYF. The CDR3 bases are TGTGCCTGCAACCGACAGGGCCAAGAGACCCAGTACTTC.

In DNA form, the CDR3 reads TGTGCCAGCAGCCCGGGGGGGGCCCAAGAGACCCAGTACTTC. This codes for CASSPGGAQETQYF. The chain uses TRBV7-2 and TRBJ2-5; TRBD2 aligns across 8 bases. The germline gives CDR1 SGHTA, CDR2 FQGNSA. Trimming cost V 5 bases and J 1 base; bases outside gene matches: 3. The CDR3 runs 14 residues.

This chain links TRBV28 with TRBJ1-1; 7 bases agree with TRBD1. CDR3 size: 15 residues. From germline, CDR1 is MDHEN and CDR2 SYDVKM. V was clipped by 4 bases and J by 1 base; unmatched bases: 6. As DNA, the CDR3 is TGTGCCAGCAGTTCTTACAGGGGTCAGAACACTGAAGCTTTCTTT. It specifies CASSSYRGQNTEAFF.

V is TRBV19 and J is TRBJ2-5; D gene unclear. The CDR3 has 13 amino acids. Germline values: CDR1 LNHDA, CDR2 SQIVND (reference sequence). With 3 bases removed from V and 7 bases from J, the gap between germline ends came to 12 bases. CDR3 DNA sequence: TGTGCCAGTAGTATCGGTGCAGACGGGACCCAGTACTTC. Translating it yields CASSIGADGTQYF.